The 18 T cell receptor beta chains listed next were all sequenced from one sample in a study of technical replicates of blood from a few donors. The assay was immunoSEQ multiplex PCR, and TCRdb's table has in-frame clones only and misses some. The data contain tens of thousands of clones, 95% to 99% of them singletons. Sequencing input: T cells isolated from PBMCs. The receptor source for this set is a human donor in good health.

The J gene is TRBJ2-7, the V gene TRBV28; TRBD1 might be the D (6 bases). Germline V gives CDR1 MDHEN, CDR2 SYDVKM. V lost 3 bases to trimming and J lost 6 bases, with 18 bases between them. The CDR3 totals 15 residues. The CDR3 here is CASSLPGTSVGEQYF. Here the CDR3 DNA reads TGTGCCAGCAGTTTGCCTGGGACATCGGTGGGCGAGCAGTACTTC. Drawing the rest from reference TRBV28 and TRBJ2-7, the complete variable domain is DVKVTQSSRYLVKRTGEKVFLECVQDMDHENMFWYRQDPGLGLRLIYFSYDVKMKEKGDIPEGYSVSREKKERFSLILESASTNQTSMYLCASSLPGTSVGEQYFGPGTRLTVT.

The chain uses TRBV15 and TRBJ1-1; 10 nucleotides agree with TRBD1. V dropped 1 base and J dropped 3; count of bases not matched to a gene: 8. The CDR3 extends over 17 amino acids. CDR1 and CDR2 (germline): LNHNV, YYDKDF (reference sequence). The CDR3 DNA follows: TGTGCCACCAGCAGAGGCCGGGACAGGGGTATATACACTGAAGCTTTCTTT. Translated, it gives CATSRGRDRGIYTEAFF.

The CDR3 reads CASSQDQGLAGRYEQYF. CDR3 bases: TGTGCCAGCAGCCAAGATCAGGGACTAGCGGGAAGGTACGAGCAGTACTTC. The rearrangement links TRBV4-2 to TRBJ2-7, with 13 bases matching TRBD2. The J segment lost 4 bases and the V segment lost 0 bases, leaving 6 bases of the junction unmatched. The germline CDR1 and CDR2 sequences are LGHNA and YNFKEQ. The CDR3 loop spans 17 amino acids.

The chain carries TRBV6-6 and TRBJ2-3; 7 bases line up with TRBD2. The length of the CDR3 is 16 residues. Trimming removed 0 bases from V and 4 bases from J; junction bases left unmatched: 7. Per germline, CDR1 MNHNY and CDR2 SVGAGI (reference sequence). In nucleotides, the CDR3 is TGTGCCAGCAGTTACTCGGGCGGGAGTGGTGCAGATACGCAGTATTTT. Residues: CASSYSGGSGADTQYF.

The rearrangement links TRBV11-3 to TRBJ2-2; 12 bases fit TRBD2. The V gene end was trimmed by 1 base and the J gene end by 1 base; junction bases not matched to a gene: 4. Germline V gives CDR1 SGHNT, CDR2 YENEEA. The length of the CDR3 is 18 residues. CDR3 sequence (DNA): TGTGCCAGCAGCTTAGTTCGACTAGCGGGGGTGAACACCGGGGAGCTGTTTTTT. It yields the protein CASSLVRLAGVNTGELFF.

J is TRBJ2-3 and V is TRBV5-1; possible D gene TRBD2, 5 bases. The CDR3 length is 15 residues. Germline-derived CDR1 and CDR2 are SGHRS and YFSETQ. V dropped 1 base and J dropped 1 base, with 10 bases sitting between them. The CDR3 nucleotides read TGCGCCAGCAGCTTGAGTGTGAGGGGCACAGATACGCAGTATTTT. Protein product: CASSLSVRGTDTQYF.

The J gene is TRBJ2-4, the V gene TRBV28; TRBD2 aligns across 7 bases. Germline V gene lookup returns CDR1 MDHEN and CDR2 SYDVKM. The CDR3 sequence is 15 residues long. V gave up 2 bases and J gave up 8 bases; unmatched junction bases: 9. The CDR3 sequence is CASSLPISGRYIQYF. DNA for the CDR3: TGTGCCAGCAGTTTACCGATTAGCGGGCGTTACATTCAGTACTTC. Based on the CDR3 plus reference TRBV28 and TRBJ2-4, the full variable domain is DVKVTQSSRYLVKRTGEKVFLECVQDMDHENMFWYRQDPGLGLRLIYFSYDVKMKEKGDIPEGYSVSREKKERFSLILESASTNQTSMYLCASSLPISGRYIQYFGAGTRLSVL.

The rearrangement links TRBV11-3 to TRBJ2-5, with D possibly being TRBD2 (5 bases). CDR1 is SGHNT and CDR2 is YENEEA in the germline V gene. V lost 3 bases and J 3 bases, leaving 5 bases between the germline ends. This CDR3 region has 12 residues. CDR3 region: CASSLREETQYF. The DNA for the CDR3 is TGTGCCAGCAGCTTGAGGGAAGAGACCCAGTACTTC.

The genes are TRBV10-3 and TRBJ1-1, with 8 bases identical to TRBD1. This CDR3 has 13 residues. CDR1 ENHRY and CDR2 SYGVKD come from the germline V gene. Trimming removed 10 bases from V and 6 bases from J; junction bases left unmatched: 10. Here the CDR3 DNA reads TGTGCCACGGCCCCGACAGGGGAAGCTGAAGCTTTCTTT. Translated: CATAPTGEAEAFF.

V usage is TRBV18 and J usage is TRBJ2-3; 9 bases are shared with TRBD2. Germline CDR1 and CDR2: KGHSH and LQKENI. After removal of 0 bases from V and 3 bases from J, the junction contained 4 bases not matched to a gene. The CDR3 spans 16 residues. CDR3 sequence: CASSPPSGGGTDTQYF. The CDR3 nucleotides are TGTGCCAGCTCACCACCTAGCGGGGGAGGGACAGATACGCAGTATTTT.

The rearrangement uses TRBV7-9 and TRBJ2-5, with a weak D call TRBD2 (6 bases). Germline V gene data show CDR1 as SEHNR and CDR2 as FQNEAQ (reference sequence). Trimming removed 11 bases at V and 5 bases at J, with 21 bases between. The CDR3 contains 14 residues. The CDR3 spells CAGAWAGFSETQYF. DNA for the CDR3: TGTGCCGGAGCTTGGGCGGGATTTAGTGAGACCCAGTACTTC.

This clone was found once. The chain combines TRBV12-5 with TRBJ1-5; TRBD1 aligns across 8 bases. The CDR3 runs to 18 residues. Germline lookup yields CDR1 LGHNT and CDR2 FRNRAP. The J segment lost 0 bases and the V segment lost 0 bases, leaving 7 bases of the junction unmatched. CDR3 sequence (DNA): TGTGCTAGTGGTTTGGTGGACAGGGTCATATATAGCAATCAGCCCCAGCATTTT. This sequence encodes CASGLVDRVIYSNQPQHF.

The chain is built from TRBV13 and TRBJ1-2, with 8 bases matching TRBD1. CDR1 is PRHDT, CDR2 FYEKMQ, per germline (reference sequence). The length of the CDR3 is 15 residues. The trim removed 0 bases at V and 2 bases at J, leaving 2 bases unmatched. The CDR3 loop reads CASSLGAGGNYGYTF. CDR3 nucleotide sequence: TGTGCCAGCAGCTTAGGCGCAGGGGGCAACTATGGCTACACCTTC.

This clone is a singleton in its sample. The CDR3 DNA reads TGTGCCAGCAGCGTCCGACTAGCGGGAGGAGATGAGCAGTTCTTC. This encodes CASSVRLAGGDEQFF. The chain has TRBV9 and TRBJ2-1; TRBD2 aligns across 13 bases. Germline V gives CDR1 SGDLS, CDR2 YYNGEE. The trim removed 2 bases at V and 8 bases at J, leaving 4 bases unmatched. This CDR3 is 15 amino acids long.

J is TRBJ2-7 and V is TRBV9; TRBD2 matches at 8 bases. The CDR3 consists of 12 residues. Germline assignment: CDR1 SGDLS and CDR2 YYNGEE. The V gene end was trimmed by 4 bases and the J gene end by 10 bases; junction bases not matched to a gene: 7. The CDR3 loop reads CASSPGGDYQYF. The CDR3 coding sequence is TGTGCCAGCAGCCCGGGGGGGGACTACCAGTACTTC.

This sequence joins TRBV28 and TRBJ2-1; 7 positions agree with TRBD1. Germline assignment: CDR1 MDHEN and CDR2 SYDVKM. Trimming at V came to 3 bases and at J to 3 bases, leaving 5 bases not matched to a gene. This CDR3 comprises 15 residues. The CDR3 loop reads CASSFAPGGYNEQFF. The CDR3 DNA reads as TGTGCCAGCAGTTTCGCACCAGGGGGCTACAATGAGCAGTTCTTC.

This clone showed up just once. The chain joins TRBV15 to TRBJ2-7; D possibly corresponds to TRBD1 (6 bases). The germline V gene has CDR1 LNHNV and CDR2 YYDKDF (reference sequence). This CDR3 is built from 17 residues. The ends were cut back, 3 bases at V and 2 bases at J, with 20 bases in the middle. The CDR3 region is CATSRRGTQGWTYEQYF. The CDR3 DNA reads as TGTGCCACCAGCAGGAGGGGGACGCAGGGGTGGACCTACGAGCAGTACTTC.

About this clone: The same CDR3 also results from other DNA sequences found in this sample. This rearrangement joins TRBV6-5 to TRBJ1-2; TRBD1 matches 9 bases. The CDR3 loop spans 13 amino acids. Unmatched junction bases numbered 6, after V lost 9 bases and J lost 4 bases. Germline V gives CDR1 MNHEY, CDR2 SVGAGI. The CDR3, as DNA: TGTGCCAGTTTAGGACAGGGGAGCTATGGCTACACCTTC. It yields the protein CASLGQGSYGYTF.